What follows are 32 T cell receptor beta chains derived from one specimen sequenced in a study of cytomegalovirus exposure and HLA in healthy donors. PCR was performed using 60 Vbeta and 13 Jbeta primers. Generated by immunoSEQ multiplex PCR, the TCRdb table keeps only in-frame clones and is missing some. Of roughly 130,000 clones listed, about 80% are singletons. Sequencing was done on a sample of PBMCs. The receptors come from a man younger than 40 in good health and CMV-seronegative.

V and J are TRBV10-3 and TRBJ2-5, with 8 bases that match TRBD1. CDR1 ENHRY and CDR2 SYGVKD come from the germline V gene. V shed 2 bases and J 4 bases; nucleotides not matched to a gene: 0. The CDR3 loop spans 13 amino acids. CDR3 sequence reads: CAISEGQGETQYF. The CDR3 DNA sequence: TGTGCCATCAGTGAGGGACAGGGAGAGACCCAGTACTTC.

The gene calls are TRBV27 and TRBJ2-7; 7 nucleotides line up with TRBD1. There are 16 residues in the CDR3. The trim removed 5 bases at V and 6 bases at J, leaving 16 bases unmatched. The germline gives CDR1 MNHEY, CDR2 SMNVEV (reference sequence). The CDR3 loop reads CASSPSFDRAPVEQYF. Here the CDR3 DNA reads TGTGCCAGCAGTCCCTCATTCGACAGGGCTCCGGTCGAGCAGTACTTC.

This rearrangement joins TRBV7-9 to TRBJ2-1, with 13 bases matching TRBD2. The CDR3 contains 16 residues. CDR1 is SEHNR, CDR2 FQNEAQ, per germline (reference sequence). Unmatched junction bases numbered 1, after V lost 1 base and J lost 4 bases. CDR3 in DNA: TGTGCCAGCAGCTTAGTACTAGCGGGAGGGTACAATGAGCAGTTCTTC. It codes for CASSLVLAGGYNEQFF.

The CDR3 sequence: CASSSRDRGKKLFF. The CDR3 DNA reads as TGCGCCAGCAGCTCCCGGGACAGGGGAAAAAAACTGTTTTTT. This chain joins TRBV5-1 and TRBJ1-4, with TRBD1 matching 10 bases. The CDR3 is 14 residues long. CDR1 SGHRS and CDR2 YFSETQ come from the germline V gene. With 3 bases clipped from V and 9 bases from J, the junction kept 5 bases outside the gene matches.

The V and J genes are TRBV4-3 and TRBJ1-1, with 8 bases identical to TRBD1. CDR1 and CDR2 (germline): LGHNA, YSLEER. The J segment lost 5 bases and the V segment lost 0 bases, leaving 8 bases of the junction unmatched. The CDR3 length is 16 residues. CDR3 DNA: TGCGCCAGCAGCCAAGAAGGAACAGGGGGTCAGACTGAAGCTTTCTTT. Translating gives CASSQEGTGGQTEAFF.

This chain links TRBV7-9 with TRBJ1-2, with 7 bases that match TRBD1. CDR3 length equals 16 residues. Trimming at V came to 1 base and at J to 3 bases, leaving 8 bases not matched to a gene. Germline V CDR1 and CDR2: SEHNR, FQNEAQ (reference sequence). The CDR3 coding sequence is TGTGCCAGCAGCTTAGGACCCACAGGGGACGACTATGGCTACACCTTC. This encodes CASSLGPTGDDYGYTF.

The chain links TRBV25-1 to TRBJ2-7; a possible D gene is TRBD1 (5 bases). V shed 2 bases and J shed 2 bases, with 10 bases lying between them. This CDR3 has 14 amino acids. The germline gives CDR1 MGHDK, CDR2 SYGVNS. CDR3 DNA: TGTGCCAGCAGTGAAGGGGCAGAGACCTACGAGCAGTACTTC. Translating gives CASSEGAETYEQYF.

V and J are TRBV28 and TRBJ2-7, with unresolved D. CDR3 length equals 12 residues. Trimming removed 1 base at V and 7 bases at J, with 8 bases between. The germline CDR1 and CDR2 sequences are MDHEN and SYDVKM. Here the CDR3 DNA reads TGTGCCAGCAGTTTATCCCTTATGGAGCAGTACTTC. This codes for CASSLSLMEQYF.

The chain couples TRBV29-1 to TRBJ2-1; TRBD2 matches 11 bases. Germline-derived CDR1 and CDR2 are SQVTM and ANQGSEA. The CDR3 covers 14 residues. The ends lost 4 bases at V and 7 bases at J; junction bases unmatched: 6. The CDR3 loop reads CSVALAGASNEQFF. CDR3 nucleotides: TGCAGCGTTGCACTAGCGGGAGCGTCTAATGAGCAGTTCTTC.

Concerning this clone: One junction end does not reproduce the germline sequence, and a read error may be involved. This chain uses TRBV7-9 with TRBJ1-1; TRBD1 aligns across 8 bases. This CDR3 comprises 12 residues. Germline CDR1 SEHNR, CDR2 FQNEAQ (reference sequence). For the CDR3, the DNA is TGTTCCAGCACACAGGGGGTAGATGAAGCTTTCTTT. Its translation is CSSTQGVDEAFF.

This clone has only a few counts. The genes are TRBV6-1 and TRBJ1-5; 7 bases are a match to TRBD1. The CDR3 has 15 amino acids. With V trimmed by 3 bases and J by 3 bases, 5 bases remained unmatched. Germline V gene sequence: CDR1 MNHNS, CDR2 SASEGT. The CDR3 region is CASSEIGTDNQPQHF. CDR3 sequence (DNA): TGTGCCAGCAGTGAGATCGGGACAGACAATCAGCCCCAGCATTTT.

J is TRBJ2-1 and V is TRBV7-2; the D is unclear. This CDR3 has 16 amino acids. The germline V and J ends were trimmed by 5 bases and 8 bases, with 22 bases remaining between them. Germline CDR1 is SGHTA and CDR2 is FQGNSA. The CDR3 protein is CASSTRGSHLFHEQFF. For the CDR3, the DNA is TGTGCCAGCAGCACCCGTGGTTCACACCTTTTCCATGAGCAGTTCTTC.

The V call is TRBV7-9, the J call TRBJ2-7; TRBD1 aligns across 8 bases. Germline lookup yields CDR1 SEHNR and CDR2 FQNEAQ (reference sequence). There are 13 residues in the CDR3. Trimming at V came to 4 bases and at J to 3 bases, leaving 2 bases not matched to a gene. The CDR3 region is CASSSGQVYEQYF. CDR3 coding DNA: TGTGCCAGCAGCTCGGGACAGGTCTACGAGCAGTACTTC.

This clone was counted only a few times. The rearrangement uses TRBV5-1 and TRBJ2-1, with TRBD2 matching over 8 bases. Per the germline V gene, CDR1 is SGHRS and CDR2 is YFSETQ. The length of the CDR3 is 13 residues. After removal of 4 bases from V and 6 bases from J, the junction contained 3 bases not matched to a gene. DNA of the CDR3: TGCGCCAGCAGCAGCGGGGGCTTCAATGAGCAGTTCTTC. Its protein product is CASSSGGFNEQFF.

This chain connects TRBV28 to TRBJ2-7; 13 bases align to TRBD2. This CDR3 comprises 15 residues. Looked up from germline, CDR1 is MDHEN and CDR2 is SYDVKM. V lost 6 bases, J lost 6 bases, and 8 bases stayed unmatched. As DNA, the CDR3 is TGTGCCAGCAGGAGCGGACTAGCGGGAGAGGGCGAGCAGTACTTC. Protein product: CASRSGLAGEGEQYF.

The gene calls are TRBV29-1 and TRBJ2-7, with TRBD1 matching 9 bases. The CDR3 length is 14 residues. V shed 4 bases, J shed 1 base, and the junction held 5 bases outside the gene matches. From germline, CDR1 is SQVTM and CDR2 ANQGSEA. The DNA for the CDR3 is TGCAGCGTTGCCGGACAGGGGAGATCCTACGAGCAGTACTTC. It yields the protein CSVAGQGRSYEQYF.

This chain joins TRBV28 and TRBJ2-1; no reliable D call. The CDR3 runs 14 residues. The germline V gene has CDR1 MDHEN and CDR2 SYDVKM. V was pared by 5 bases and J by 4 bases, with 12 bases between. CDR3 in amino acids: CASSPRSRYNEQFF. In DNA, the CDR3 is TGTGCCAGCAGTCCCCGTTCGAGGTACAATGAGCAGTTCTTC.

V gene TRBV2 combines with J gene TRBJ1-1; D is possibly TRBD1 (5 bases). The germline V gene has CDR1 SNHLY and CDR2 FYNNEI. Trimming took off 2 bases at V and 3 bases at J, with 10 bases between the two ends. The CDR3 consists of 14 residues. The CDR3 region is CASSEYVGDTEAFF. DNA for the CDR3: TGTGCCAGCAGTGAATATGTAGGGGACACTGAAGCTTTCTTT.

To note about this clone: One junction end does not reproduce the germline sequence, and a read error may be involved. The chain joins TRBV2 to TRBJ1-5; no firm D call. This CDR3 is 16 amino acids long. Germline V gene lookup returns CDR1 SNHLY and CDR2 FYNNEI. The CDR3 nucleotides are TGTGCCAGCAGTGATGTGGGCAGAAGTATGGATCAGCCCCAGAATTTT. Translation gives CASSDVGRSMDQPQNF.

The rearrangement links TRBV28 to TRBJ2-1; TRBD2 matches at 12 bases. Trimming removed 5 bases from V and 8 bases from J; junction bases left unmatched: 16. CDR1 is MDHEN and CDR2 is SYDVKM in the germline V gene. The CDR3 has 18 residues. The CDR3 DNA follows: TGTGCCAGCAGTCCATATCAACTGACTAGCGGGAGTCTCCATGAGCAGTTCTTC. This encodes CASSPYQLTSGSLHEQFF.

CDR3 in amino acids: CASSPWTSGTYEQYF. CDR3 nucleotides: TGTGCCAGTAGTCCCTGGACTAGCGGAACCTACGAGCAGTACTTC. This chain joins TRBV19 and TRBJ2-7; TRBD2 matches at 10 bases. The CDR3 extends over 15 amino acids. CDR1 is LNHDA, CDR2 SQIVND, per germline (reference sequence). V shed 5 bases, J shed 2 bases, and the junction held 6 bases outside the gene matches.

With regard to this clone: At one boundary the junction diverges from the germline segment, which might be a read error. This rearrangement joins TRBV5-5 to TRBJ2-7, with 9 bases aligning to TRBD1. Germline CDR1 and CDR2: SGHKS and YYEKEE (reference sequence). CDR3 size: 13 residues. The CDR3 DNA sequence: TGTGCCAGCAGCTTGGGAGGGACAGGGTTTCAGGACTTC. Translated, it gives CASSLGGTGFQDF.

Here the CDR3 DNA reads TGCGCCAGCAGCCAAGCGGGGACCCAACAGGGTGGCTACACCTTC. This codes for CASSQAGTQQGGYTF. This rearrangement joins TRBV4-3 to TRBJ1-2; D perhaps matches TRBD1 (6 bases). The germline V gene has CDR1 LGHNA and CDR2 YSLEER. The V end was cut by 1 base, the J end by 7 bases, with 16 bases between. The CDR3 loop spans 15 amino acids.

J is TRBJ2-3 and V is TRBV2; the match to TRBD2 covers 13 bases. Trimming removed 6 bases from V and 8 bases from J; junction bases left unmatched: 8. This CDR3 region has 15 residues. Germline loops: CDR1 SNHLY, CDR2 FYNNEI. The CDR3 DNA follows: TGTGCCAGCAGCAGGAGACTAGCGGGAGGAGGTACGCAGTATTTT. Protein product: CASSRRLAGGGTQYF.

The DNA for the CDR3 is TGTGCCAGCAGTTTGGCTAGCAAGAACGAGCAGTACTTC. Protein sequence: CASSLASKNEQYF. The chain couples TRBV27 to TRBJ2-7; maybe TRBD2 (5 bases). Germline assignment: CDR1 MNHEY and CDR2 SMNVEV (reference sequence). Trimming removed 3 bases from V and 5 bases from J, with 11 bases in between. The length of the CDR3 is 13 residues.

V is TRBV11-3 and J is TRBJ2-2, with 12 bases lining up with TRBD2. The germline V gene encodes CDR1 SGHNT and CDR2 YENEEA. This CDR3 has 17 amino acids. Germline trimming cut 5 bases from V and 2 bases from J; bases unmatched to any gene: 6. The CDR3 sequence is CASSPTTSGGNTGELFF. DNA of the CDR3: TGTGCCAGCAGCCCTACGACTAGCGGGGGTAACACCGGGGAGCTGTTTTTT.

The chain couples TRBV29-1 to TRBJ2-7; 7 bases match TRBD1. There are 14 residues in the CDR3. The V gene end was trimmed by 7 bases and the J gene end by 4 bases; junction bases not matched to a gene: 13. Germline CDR1 reads SQVTM; CDR2 reads ANQGSEA. The CDR3 sequence: CSAGVGDRPYEQYF. The DNA for the CDR3 is TGCAGCGCTGGGGTAGGGGACAGACCTTACGAGCAGTACTTC.

The chain combines TRBV6-5 with TRBJ1-3; TRBD1 aligns across 10 bases. Germline CDR1 is MNHEY and CDR2 is SVGAGI. With V trimmed by 7 bases and J by 3 bases, 6 bases remained unmatched. The CDR3 is 15 amino acids. The CDR3: CASKPGQGSGNTIYF. The CDR3, as DNA: TGTGCCAGCAAACCGGGACAGGGGAGTGGAAACACCATATATTTT.

The rearrangement uses TRBV27 and TRBJ2-7; 11 bases map to TRBD1. Germline loops: CDR1 MNHEY, CDR2 SMNVEV (reference sequence). The V gene end was trimmed by 4 bases and the J gene end by 4 bases; junction bases not matched to a gene: 6. The CDR3 spans 15 residues. The CDR3 reads CASSYTGTGGYEQYF. In nucleotides, the CDR3 is TGTGCCAGCAGTTATACCGGGACAGGGGGGTACGAGCAGTACTTC.

In this sample, this clone turned up once. CDR3 region: CSVDLQNYGYTF. The CDR3 DNA sequence: TGCAGCGTTGATCTACAGAACTATGGCTACACCTTC. This chain joins TRBV29-1 and TRBJ1-2; D is ambiguous. Germline CDR1 SQVTM, CDR2 ANQGSEA. The ends were cut back, 3 bases at V and 2 bases at J, with 7 bases in the middle. The CDR3 has 12 amino acids. Full variable domain (missing parts from reference TRBV29-1 and TRBJ1-2): SAVISQKPSRDICQRGTSLTIQCQVDSQVTMMFWYRQQPGQSLTLIATANQGSEATYESGFVIDKFPISRPNLTFSTLTVSNMSPEDSSIYLCSVDLQNYGYTFGSGTRLTVV.

The chain is built from TRBV5-8 and TRBJ2-2; D might be TRBD1 (5 bases). V lost 6 bases and J 4 bases, leaving 13 bases between the germline ends. The CDR3 has 14 amino acids. Germline V gene data show CDR1 as SGHTS and CDR2 as YDEGEE. The CDR3 nucleotides are TGTGCCAGCACCATCCAGGGTGTCACCGGGGAGCTGTTTTTT. Encoded protein: CASTIQGVTGELFF. Together with reference TRBV5-8 and TRBJ2-2, the CDR3 gives the full variable domain: EAGVTQSPTHLIKTRGQQATLRCSPISGHTSVYWYQQALGLGLQFLLWYDEGEERNRGNFPPRFSGRQFPNYSSELNVNALELEDSALYLCASTIQGVTGELFFGEGSRLTVL.

For the CDR3, the DNA is TGTGCCAGCACAGAGGGGACAGGGACGTACAATGAGCAGTTCTTC. Its protein is CASTEGTGTYNEQFF. This chain uses TRBV27 with TRBJ2-1; 9 positions agree with TRBD1. The CDR3 spans 15 residues. Trimming cost V 7 bases and J 4 bases; bases outside gene matches: 8. CDR1 and CDR2 (germline): MNHEY, SMNVEV (reference sequence).